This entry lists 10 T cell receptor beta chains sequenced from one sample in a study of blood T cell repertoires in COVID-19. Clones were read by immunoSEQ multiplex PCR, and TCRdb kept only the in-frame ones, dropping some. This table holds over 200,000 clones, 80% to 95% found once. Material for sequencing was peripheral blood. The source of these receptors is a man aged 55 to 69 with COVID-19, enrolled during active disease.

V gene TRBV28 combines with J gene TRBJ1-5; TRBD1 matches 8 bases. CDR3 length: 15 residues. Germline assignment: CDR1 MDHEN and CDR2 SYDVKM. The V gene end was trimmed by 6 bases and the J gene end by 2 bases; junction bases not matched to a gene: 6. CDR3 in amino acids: CASRSTGGRNQPQHF. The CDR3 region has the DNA TGTGCCAGCAGGTCTACAGGGGGGCGCAATCAGCCCCAGCATTTT.

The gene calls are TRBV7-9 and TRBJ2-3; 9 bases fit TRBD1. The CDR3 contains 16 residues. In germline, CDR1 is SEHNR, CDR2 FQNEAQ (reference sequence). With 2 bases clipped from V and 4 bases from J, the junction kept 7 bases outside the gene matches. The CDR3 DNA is TGTGCCAGCAGCTTATTGGGACAGGGTGCCGCAGATACGCAGTATTTT. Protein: CASSLLGQGAADTQYF.

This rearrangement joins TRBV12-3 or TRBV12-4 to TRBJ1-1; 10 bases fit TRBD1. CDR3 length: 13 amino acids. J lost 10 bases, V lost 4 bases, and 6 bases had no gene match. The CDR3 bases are TGTGCCAGCAGTTGGGACAGGGGTCGGGGAGCTTTCTTT. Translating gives CASSWDRGRGAFF.

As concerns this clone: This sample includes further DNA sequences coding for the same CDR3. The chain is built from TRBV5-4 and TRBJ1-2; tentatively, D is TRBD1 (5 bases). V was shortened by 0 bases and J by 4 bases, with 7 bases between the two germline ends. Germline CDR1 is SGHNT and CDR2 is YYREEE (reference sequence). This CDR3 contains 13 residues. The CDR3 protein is CASSLAGGYGYTF. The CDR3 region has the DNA TGTGCCAGCAGCTTGGCCGGGGGCTATGGCTACACCTTC.

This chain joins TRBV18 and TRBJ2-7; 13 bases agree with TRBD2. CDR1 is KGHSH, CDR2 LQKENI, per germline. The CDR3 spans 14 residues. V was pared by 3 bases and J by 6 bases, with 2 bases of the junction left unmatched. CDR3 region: CASSPGLAGVEQYF. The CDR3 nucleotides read TGTGCCAGCTCACCTGGACTAGCGGGGGTCGAGCAGTACTTC.

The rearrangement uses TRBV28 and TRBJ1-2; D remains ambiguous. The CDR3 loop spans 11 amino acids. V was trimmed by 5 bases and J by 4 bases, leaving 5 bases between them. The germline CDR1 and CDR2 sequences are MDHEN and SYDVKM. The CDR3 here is CASSGSYGYTF. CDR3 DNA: TGTGCCAGCAGTGGTAGCTATGGCTACACCTTC.

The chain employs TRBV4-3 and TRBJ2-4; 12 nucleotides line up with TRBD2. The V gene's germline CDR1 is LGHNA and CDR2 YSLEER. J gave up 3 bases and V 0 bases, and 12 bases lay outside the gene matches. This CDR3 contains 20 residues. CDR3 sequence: CASSQDGPTSGRLLKNIQYF. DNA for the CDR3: TGCGCCAGCAGCCAAGATGGGCCGACTAGCGGGAGACTTCTCAAAAACATTCAGTACTTC.

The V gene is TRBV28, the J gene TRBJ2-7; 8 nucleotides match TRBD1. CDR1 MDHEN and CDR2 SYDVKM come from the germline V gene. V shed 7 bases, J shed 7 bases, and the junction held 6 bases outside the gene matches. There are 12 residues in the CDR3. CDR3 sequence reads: CASTTGAGEQYF. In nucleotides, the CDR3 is TGTGCCAGCACGACAGGGGCGGGTGAGCAGTACTTC.

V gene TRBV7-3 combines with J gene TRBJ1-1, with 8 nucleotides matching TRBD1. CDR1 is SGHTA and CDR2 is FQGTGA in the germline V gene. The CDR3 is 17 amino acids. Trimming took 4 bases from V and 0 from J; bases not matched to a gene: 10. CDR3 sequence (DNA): TGTGCCAGCAGCTCGAGTCGGACAGGGAACGTGAACACTGAAGCTTTCTTT. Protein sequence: CASSSSRTGNVNTEAFF.

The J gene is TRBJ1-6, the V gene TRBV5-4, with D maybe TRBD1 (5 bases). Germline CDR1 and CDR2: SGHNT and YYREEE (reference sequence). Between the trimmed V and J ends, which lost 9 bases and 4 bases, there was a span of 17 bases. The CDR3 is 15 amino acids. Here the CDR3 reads CATRAGPEYNSPLHF. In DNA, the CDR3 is TGTGCCACCAGGGCGGGGCCGGAATATAATTCACCCCTCCACTTT.